This entry features one T cell receptor beta chain sequence. This sample stems from a study of shared clonotypes between healthy human individuals. This CDR3 region has 21 residues. The germline V gene encodes CDR1 MDHEN and CDR2 SYDVKM. Losses at the gene ends were 5 bases for V and 3 bases for J; bases not matched to a gene: 16. Data came from immunoSEQ multiplex PCR; TCRdb stores just in-frame clones and leaves some out. The sample holds roughly 1,500,000 clones; around 98.5% are singletons and the top ten take under 0.45%. The gene calls are TRBV28 and TRBJ2-6, with TRBD2 identical over 13 bases. The origin of this receptor is a man in his thirties or forties in good health. The sequencing sample was made of naive CD4+ T cells sorted from blood. As for subset: CD45RA+ positively selected. For the CDR3, the DNA is TGTGCCAGCAGTCGAGGACTAGCGGGAGTCATGGGGTCGGTTGGGGCCAACGTCCTGACTTTC. This translates into CASSRGLAGVMGSVGANVLTF. The full variable domain, rest sourced from reference TRBV28 and TRBJ2-6, is DVKVTQSSRYLVKRTGEKVFLECVQDMDHENMFWYRQDPGLGLRLIYFSYDVKMKEKGDIPEGYSVSREKKERFSLILESASTNQTSMYLCASSRGLAGVMGSVGANVLTFGAGSRLTVL.